The sequence of this TCR beta chain was determined in a study of Ad26.COV2.S vaccination and SARS-CoV-2 variants. Overall study results and limits: Total T cell responses may have been underestimated by the TCR breadth and depth analyses. Vaccine recipients posted higher spike-specific TCR breadth than their placebo counterparts. Similar non-spike TCR breadth was observed in recipients of vaccine and of placebo. Once vaccination had occurred, spike-specific CD8+ and CD4+ T cell responses reportedly showed substantial breadth.

Sequenced by immunoSEQ multiplex PCR; TCRdb stores in-frame clones only, minus some. The sample holds around 170,000 clones, roughly 87% seen once. The CDR3 totals 14 residues. The V and J ends lost 0 bases and 1 base respectively, with 7 bases between them. The germline V gene has CDR1 SGHDN and CDR2 FVKESK. A word on this clone: Its antigen remains unknown.

This clonotype was obtained from a human donor who had recovered from COVID-19. The chain uses TRBV14 and TRBJ2-7, with D uncertain. The sample in question was peripheral blood, obtained after recovery from COVID-19. The CDR3 DNA is TGTGCCAGCAGCCAAGATTACACGTCCTACGAGCAGTACTTC. This encodes CASSQDYTSYEQYF.